Listed below are T cell receptor beta chains from one sample, sequenced in a study of cytomegalovirus exposure and HLA in healthy donors. Only in-frame clones appear in the TCRdb table, and some are missing; sequencing was by immunoSEQ multiplex PCR. The sample consists of 90,000 to 110,000 clones, around 72% of them appearing once. Sample: PBMCs. These receptors were taken from a male donor in good health and CMV-seronegative. Both conserved end residues are part of each CDR3. A clone size is listed for some rows: how often the clone was seen (once, few, many), or a class if it is expanded.

>TRBJ1-3|TRBV27|.
CASRSVSDTIYF
>TRBJ2-6|TRBV2|once
CASSRSTGEAGANVLTF
>TRBJ2-3|TRBV2|.
CASSARQGSTDTQYF
>TRBJ2-7|TRBV11-3|.
CASSLDRSSVEQYF
>TRBJ1-5|TRBV19|.
CASSIMSGKDSNQPQHF
>TRBJ2-1|TRBV5-1|.
CASSLAGAVYGEQFF
>TRBJ2-7|TRBV7-9|.
CASSLHKSYEQYF
>TRBJ2-7|TRBV5-1|.
CASSRDRGTIEQYF
>TRBJ2-7|TRBV5-1|.
CASSLGGQGGYEQYF
>TRBJ2-5|TRBV4-1|.
CASSQSGSETQYF
>.|TRBV6-6|few
CASSQTGSYEQYF
>TRBJ1-5|TRBV9|few
CASSRTGGNNQPQHF
>TRBJ1-6|TRBV6-1|.
CASTRGGTQSPLHF
>TRBJ1-1|TRBV4-2|once
CASSQDPGEGYTEAFF
>TRBJ2-7|TRBV4-1|.
CASSQDWTGGREQYF
>TRBJ2-1|TRBV9|.
CASSPGLAGWEQFF
>TRBJ2-1|TRBV7-3|.
CASSLSSGTMFEQFF
>TRBJ2-1|TRBV6-5|once
CASTVGSGRHNEQFF
>TRBJ2-3|TRBV7-2|.
CASSSTGRDTQYF
>TRBJ2-1|TRBV28|.
CASSLTRTYNEQFF
>TRBJ2-6|TRBV4-1|.
CASSPGTGPSGANVLTF
>TRBJ1-5|TRBV30|.
CAWSAQVARNQPQHF
>TRBJ2-3|TRBV11-2|once
CASSLGQGVVGTDTQYF
>TRBJ2-2|TRBV7-2|.
CASSLGGTNTGELFF
>TRBJ2-7|TRBV5-5|few
CASSLGGGSYEQYF
>TRBJ2-1|TRBV7-3|once
CASSALAGAYNEQFF
>TRBJ1-4|TRBV7-8|.
CASSLAPGQGLTNEKLFF
>TRBJ1-3|TRBV7-8|once
CASSLPRTAGNTIYF
>TRBJ1-5|TRBV11-2|.
CASGRGRNQPQHF
>TRBJ1-5|TRBV10-3|once
CAISLGQGANRNQPQHF
>TRBJ2-7|TRBV9|many
CASNPGGRAYEQYF
>TRBJ2-6|TRBV27|once
CASSFTTGAAGGANVLTF
>TRBJ1-1|TRBV11-2|.
CASKAGQNTEAFF
>TRBJ2-7|TRBV7-2|few
CASSLGEGGPYEQYF
>TRBJ1-1|TRBV5-6|few
CASTFPGQNTEAFF
>TRBJ2-6|TRBV4-1|few
CASSQEGGVFGANVLTF
>TRBJ1-1|TRBV7-9|.
CASSSRQVYTEAFF
>TRBJ1-1|TRBV29-1|.
CSVDYRANTEAFF
>TRBJ2-7|TRBV4-3|.
CASSQGPASSYEQYF
>TRBJ2-2|TRBV11-1|.
CASSRDTHGELFF
>TRBJ2-1|TRBV5-1|.
CASSLAESGSPGVQFF
>TRBJ2-7|TRBV5-1|.
CASSGSSQSYEQYF
>TRBJ1-1|TRBV19|.
CASSIGNRGNTEAFF
>TRBJ2-2|TRBV15|.
CATSRVDTGELFF
>.|TRBV4-1|.
CASSQTFGWARFYEQYF
>TRBJ2-7|TRBV15|.
CATSRSRGTGQDEQYF
>TRBJ2-2|TRBV7-9|.
CASSVAWGLDTGELFF
>TRBJ1-4|TRBV7-8|.
CASSSAGQGEGKLFF
>TRBJ1-2|TRBV5-1|.
CASSRTTGANYGYTF
>TRBJ2-1|TRBV11-2|few
CASSLEGQGNNEQFF
>TRBJ1-2|TRBV6-6|.
CASSYGARRPNYGYTF